The 29 T cell receptor beta chains listed next were all sequenced from one sample in a study of T cell responses to AZD1222 COVID-19 vaccine. The table came from immunoSEQ multiplex PCR; TCRdb's copy has only in-frame clones and leaves some out. The data show roughly 100,000 clones, with approximately 88% seen just once and 20% held by the top ten. Here the sequenced sample was peripheral blood, taken on day 0 of AZD1222 vaccination. Every receptor here comes from an adult in good health.

The rearrangement uses TRBV5-1 and TRBJ1-5; no clear D gene. The CDR3 is 15 amino acids. In germline, CDR1 is SGHRS, CDR2 YFSETQ. V lost 0 bases and J 0 bases, leaving 7 bases between the germline ends. In DNA form, the CDR3 reads TGCGCCAGCAGCTTGGCCGCGGGTAGCAATCAGCCCCAGCATTTT. As protein: CASSLAAGSNQPQHF.

The V call is TRBV10-2, the J call TRBJ1-5; 8 bases align to TRBD1. J gave up 4 bases and V 6 bases, and 8 bases lay outside the gene matches. Germline loops: CDR1 WSHSY, CDR2 SAAADI. The CDR3 has 15 residues. CDR3 in DNA: TGCGCCAGCAGAACCACCGGGACAGGAAATCAGCCCCAGCATTTT. This sequence encodes CASRTTGTGNQPQHF.

The chain uses TRBV7-2 and TRBJ2-5; D not certain. The length of the CDR3 is 16 residues. V was trimmed by 2 bases and J by 1 base, leaving 14 bases between them. CDR1 is SGHTA and CDR2 is FQGNSA in the germline V gene. The CDR3 bases are TGTGCCAGCAGCTTATCCCGAACCAGGACCCAAGAGACCCAGTACTTC. This codes for CASSLSRTRTQETQYF.

V gene TRBV10-3 combines with J gene TRBJ2-1; 9 bases are shared with TRBD2. The ends lost 2 bases at V and 4 bases at J; junction bases unmatched: 3. The length of the CDR3 is 15 residues. Germline V gene sequence: CDR1 ENHRY, CDR2 SYGVKD. The CDR3 bases are TGTGCCATCAGTGAGGCTAGCGGGATGTACAATGAGCAGTTCTTC. It codes for CAISEASGMYNEQFF.

J is TRBJ1-1 and V is TRBV28; D is unresolved. The CDR3 runs 15 residues. With 3 bases removed from V and 0 bases from J, the gap between germline ends came to 11 bases. CDR1 and CDR2 from the germline V gene are MDHEN and SYDVKM. As DNA, the CDR3 is TGTGCCAGCAGTTTCGGTGGCAACATGAACACTGAAGCTTTCTTT. Protein product: CASSFGGNMNTEAFF.

The J gene is TRBJ1-5, the V gene TRBV30; no reliable D call. The CDR3 is 13 residues long. With 2 bases removed from V and 2 bases from J, the gap between germline ends came to 7 bases. Germline CDR1 and CDR2: GTSNPN and SVGIG (reference sequence). CDR3 sequence (DNA): TGTGCCTGGAGTAGGAGCGGCAATCAGCCCCAGCATTTT. The encoded protein is CAWSRSGNQPQHF.

This clone was counted a few times. V usage is TRBV4-3 and J usage is TRBJ1-2; D unclear. Germline loops: CDR1 LGHNA, CDR2 YSLEER. The CDR3 sequence is 15 residues long. V was shortened by 0 bases and J by 2 bases, with 10 bases between the two germline ends. The CDR3 DNA sequence: TGCGCCAGCAGCCAAGAAGACGGGCGAAACTATGGCTACACCTTC. Translating gives CASSQEDGRNYGYTF.

The chain recombines TRBV3-1 (or the pseudogene TRBV3-2) with TRBJ2-7, with TRBD2 as a possible D gene (6 bases). Germline lookup yields CDR1 LGHDT and CDR2 YNNKEL (reference sequence). This CDR3 is 12 amino acids long. V was trimmed by 8 bases and J by 1 base, leaving 9 bases between them. The CDR3: CASAGSSYEQYF. The CDR3 nucleotides read TGTGCCAGCGCCGGGAGTTCCTACGAGCAGTACTTC.

The genes are TRBV28 and TRBJ1-1; D gene ambiguous. The CDR3 loop spans 14 amino acids. With 2 bases removed from V and 3 bases from J, the gap between germline ends came to 10 bases. CDR1 is MDHEN, CDR2 SYDVKM, per germline. For the CDR3, the DNA is TGTGCCAGCAGTTTAGGGAACAGCCACACTGAAGCTTTCTTT. As protein: CASSLGNSHTEAFF. The full variable domain, completed using reference TRBV28 and TRBJ1-1, is DVKVTQSSRYLVKRTGEKVFLECVQDMDHENMFWYRQDPGLGLRLIYFSYDVKMKEKGDIPEGYSVSREKKERFSLILESASTNQTSMYLCASSLGNSHTEAFFGQGTRLTVV.

The chain couples TRBV21-1 to TRBJ1-3; no check of the table's D call, TRBD1, against the DNA was made. TRBV21-1 is termed a pseudogene. This CDR3 contains 13 residues. The CDR3 DNA reads as TGTGCCATTACAGGTAACTCTGGAAACACCATATATTTT. This codes for CAITGNSGNTIYF.

This sequence joins TRBV24-1 and TRBJ2-1; D gene unclear. Per the germline V gene, CDR1 is KGHDR and CDR2 is SFDVKD. V was trimmed by 5 bases and J by 6 bases, leaving 7 bases between them. The CDR3 extends over 12 amino acids. CDR3 protein: CATSGPSNEQFF. For the CDR3, the DNA is TGTGCCACCAGTGGACCCTCCAATGAGCAGTTCTTC.

V and J are TRBV7-2 and TRBJ2-1; no clear D gene. The CDR3 runs to 13 residues. CDR1 and CDR2 (germline): SGHTA, FQGNSA. Deletions cut 7 bases from V and 9 bases from J, with 16 bases between. The DNA for the CDR3 is TGTGCCAGCAACCTTATCGGTCGCCGTGAGCAGTTCTTC. It is translated as CASNLIGRREQFF. Full variable domain (remainder filled in from reference TRBV7-2 and TRBJ2-1): GAGVSQSPSNKVTEKGKDVELRCDPISGHTALYWYRQSLGQGLEFLIYFQGNSAPDKSGLPSDRFSAERTGGSVSTLTIQRTQQEDSAVYLCASNLIGRREQFFGPGTRLTVL.

The chain uses TRBV30 and TRBJ1-5; 7 nucleotides align to TRBD1. CDR1 is GTSNPN, CDR2 SVGIG, per germline (reference sequence). CDR3 length: 15 amino acids. V shed 3 bases, J shed 1 base, and the junction held 6 bases outside the gene matches. Here the CDR3 reads CAWSPGGASNQPQHF. In DNA, the CDR3 is TGTGCCTGGAGCCCAGGGGGTGCGAGCAATCAGCCCCAGCATTTT. The full variable domain, completed using reference TRBV30 and TRBJ1-5, is SQTIHQWPATLVQPVGSPLSLECTVEGTSNPNLYWYRQAAGRGLQLLFYSVGIGQISSEVPQNLSASRPQDRQFILSSKKLLLSDSGFYLCAWSPGGASNQPQHFGDGTRLSIL.

CDR3 sequence reads: CASSLMGIQETQYF. The CDR3 bases are TGTGCCAGCAGCTTAATGGGAATCCAAGAGACCCAGTACTTC. This sequence joins TRBV7-9 and TRBJ2-5; D unclear. The CDR3 spans 14 residues. V shed 2 bases and J shed 1 base, with 8 bases lying between them. From germline, CDR1 is SEHNR and CDR2 FQNEAQ (reference sequence).

The V call is TRBV11-2, the J call TRBJ1-5, with unresolved D. CDR1 is SGHAT, CDR2 FQNNGV, per germline. V was pared by 1 base and J by 7 bases, with 8 bases between. This CDR3 region has 13 residues. CDR3 nucleotide sequence: TGTGCCAGCAGCTTAGGATTTGACCAGCCCCAGCATTTT. Translated: CASSLGFDQPQHF.

A few counts support this clone. The gene calls are TRBV28 and TRBJ1-1; a weak D match, TRBD1 (6 bases). V dropped 4 bases and J dropped 2 bases, with 11 bases sitting between them. The CDR3 runs to 14 residues. The germline gives CDR1 MDHEN, CDR2 SYDVKM. In DNA form, the CDR3 reads TGTGCCAGCAGTTCTCCACAGGGTAACACTGAAGCTTTCTTT. It encodes CASSSPQGNTEAFF.

The chain combines TRBV3-1 (or the pseudogene TRBV3-2) with TRBJ2-3; 7 bases align to TRBD2. The length of the CDR3 is 15 residues. Germline lookup yields CDR1 LGHDT and CDR2 YNNKEL (reference sequence). Unmatched junction bases numbered 6, after V lost 4 bases and J lost 2 bases. CDR3 in amino acids: CASSLQTSPTDTQYF. CDR3 bases: TGTGCCAGCAGCCTTCAGACTAGCCCCACAGATACGCAGTATTTT.

The genes are TRBV7-2 and TRBJ2-5, with TRBD2 matching over 9 bases. With V trimmed by 3 bases and J by 2 bases, 13 bases remained unmatched. This CDR3 spans 18 amino acids. Germline V gene sequence: CDR1 SGHTA, CDR2 FQGNSA. The CDR3 loop reads CASSFVGAGGPVQETQYF. The CDR3 region has the DNA TGTGCCAGCAGCTTTGTGGGGGCGGGAGGGCCTGTACAAGAGACCCAGTACTTC. The full variable domain, completed using reference TRBV7-2 and TRBJ2-5, is GAGVSQSPSNKVTEKGKDVELRCDPISGHTALYWYRQSLGQGLEFLIYFQGNSAPDKSGLPSDRFSAERTGGSVSTLTIQRTQQEDSAVYLCASSFVGAGGPVQETQYFGPGTRLLVL.

The chain links TRBV18 to TRBJ1-1; 8 bases are a match to TRBD1. This CDR3 has 16 amino acids. From germline, CDR1 is KGHSH and CDR2 LQKENI. V lost 0 bases and J lost 5; bases outside the gene matches: 8. The CDR3 bases are TGTGCCAGCTCACCACCAGGGACAGGATCGTTGACTGAAGCTTTCTTT. Its translation is CASSPPGTGSLTEAFF.

The chain combines TRBV6-5 with TRBJ2-7; possible D gene TRBD1, 5 bases. The CDR3 extends over 14 amino acids. The germline V gene encodes CDR1 MNHEY and CDR2 SVGAGI. V was clipped by 7 bases and J by 3 bases, with 16 bases between them. As DNA, the CDR3 is TGTGCCAGCACGGCCCAGGGCCTTAACTACGAGCAGTACTTC. Translated, it gives CASTAQGLNYEQYF.

CDR3 in amino acids: CASSSPGLASDTQYF. The CDR3 nucleotides read TGTGCCAGCAGCTCCCCGGGACTAGCCTCAGATACGCAGTATTTT. The V and J genes are TRBV11-2 and TRBJ2-3, with 9 positions matching TRBD2. The CDR3 has 15 amino acids. V was pared by 4 bases and J by 4 bases, with 6 bases of the junction left unmatched. Germline lookup yields CDR1 SGHAT and CDR2 FQNNGV. The full variable domain, rest sourced from reference TRBV11-2 and TRBJ2-3, is EAGVAQSPRYKIIEKRQSVAFWCNPISGHATLYWYQQILGQGPKLLIQFQNNGVVDDSQLPKDRFSAERLKGVDSTLKIQPAKLEDSAVYLCASSSPGLASDTQYFGPGTRLTVL.

V and J are TRBV9 and TRBJ1-2; no firm D call. V lost 3 bases and J lost 4, with 19 bases in between. The CDR3 contains 16 residues. CDR1 SGDLS and CDR2 YYNGEE come from the germline V gene. The chain's CDR3 is CASSATGPTTSYGYTF. CDR3 DNA: TGTGCCAGCAGCGCGACCGGGCCCACTACGTCCTATGGCTACACCTTC.

The chain uses TRBV19 and TRBJ2-1, with 8 bases fitting TRBD1. Germline V gives CDR1 LNHDA, CDR2 SQIVND (reference sequence). V shed 5 bases and J 15 bases; nucleotides not matched to a gene: 12. This CDR3 is 13 amino acids long. As DNA, the CDR3 is TGTGCCAGTAGTTTAAACAGGGGGGAAAAAGCGTTCTTC. It encodes CASSLNRGEKAFF.

This rearrangement joins TRBV10-3 to TRBJ1-2; the match to TRBD1 covers 7 bases. V shed 10 bases and J 8 bases; nucleotides not matched to a gene: 7. This CDR3 is 11 amino acids long. Germline lookup yields CDR1 ENHRY and CDR2 SYGVKD. DNA for the CDR3: TGTGCCACGCAGGGGGGTCGGGGCTACACCTTC. Its protein product is CATQGGRGYTF.

The chain couples TRBV2 to TRBJ2-7, with D possibly matching TRBD1 (6 bases). The V gene's germline CDR1 is SNHLY and CDR2 FYNNEI. V was cut by 2 bases and J by 1 base, with 18 bases left in between. This CDR3 has 17 residues. The CDR3 region is CASSEFIGGPGSYEQYF. CDR3 in DNA: TGTGCCAGCAGTGAATTCATTGGGGGCCCAGGTTCCTACGAGCAGTACTTC. The whole variable domain, filled in from reference TRBV2 and TRBJ2-7, reads EPEVTQTPSHQVTQMGQEVILRCVPISNHLYFYWYRQILGQKVEFLVSFYNNEISEKSEIFDDQFSVERPDGSNFTLKIRSTKLEDSAMYFCASSEFIGGPGSYEQYFGPGTRLTVT.

The rearrangement links TRBV27 to TRBJ1-6, with 10 bases matching TRBD1. From germline, CDR1 is MNHEY and CDR2 SMNVEV (reference sequence). This CDR3 spans 17 amino acids. V was pared by 5 bases and J by 10 bases, with 14 bases of the junction left unmatched. CDR3 bases: TGTGCCAGCAGTATACTCATTACCGGGACAGGGGTATCACCCCTCCACTTT. As protein: CASSILITGTGVSPLHF.

The chain links TRBV24-1 to TRBJ2-7; 7 nucleotides agree with TRBD1. J was trimmed by 4 bases and V by 7 bases; bases with no gene match: 3. This CDR3 is built from 12 residues. Germline values: CDR1 KGHDR, CDR2 SFDVKD. The chain's CDR3 is CATSRTGYEQYF. DNA of the CDR3: TGTGCCACCAGCAGGACAGGTTACGAGCAGTACTTC.

The V and J genes are TRBV7-2 and TRBJ1-4, with 11 bases fitting TRBD1. The J segment lost 7 bases and the V segment lost 6 bases, leaving 7 bases of the junction unmatched. The CDR3 has 15 residues. CDR1 and CDR2 from the germline V gene are SGHTA and FQGNSA. CDR3 sequence: CASSYTGTGGEKLFF. The CDR3 DNA is TGTGCCAGCAGTTATACCGGGACAGGGGGTGAAAAACTGTTTTTT.

This sequence joins TRBV3-1 (or the pseudogene TRBV3-2) and TRBJ1-2; 8 bases agree with TRBD1. The ends lost 0 bases at V and 7 bases at J; junction bases unmatched: 1. CDR3 length: 13 amino acids. The V gene's germline CDR1 is LGHDT and CDR2 YNNKEL (reference sequence). CDR3 nucleotides: TGTGCCAGCAGCCAAGACAGGGGGCCTGGCTACACCTTC. This sequence encodes CASSQDRGPGYTF.